The 29 T cell receptor beta chains presented below share a single source sample, sequenced in a study of PD-L1 blockade in urothelial cancer. Method: immunoSEQ multiplex PCR; TCRdb's copy keeps in-frame clones and lacks some. The sample has 45,000 to 60,000 clones, over 75% seen once. Time point: pretreatment peripheral blood. The specimen was PBMCs, collected around atezolizumab (anti-PD-L1) treatment. The receptors were gathered from a man between 65 and 85 years old with urothelial cancer.

The genes are TRBV6-6 and TRBJ2-1, with D perhaps matching TRBD1 (5 bases). V lost 6 bases and J lost 6, with 12 bases in between. CDR3 length equals 13 residues. Germline V gives CDR1 MNHNY, CDR2 SVGAGI (reference sequence). The CDR3 loop reads CASRQTARNEQFF. CDR3 sequence (DNA): TGTGCCAGCAGACAGACAGCGCGCAATGAGCAGTTCTTC.

This chain connects TRBV10-3 to TRBJ2-1; D is ambiguous. The V end lost 5 bases, the J end lost 6 bases, and 8 bases lay between the germline ends. The CDR3 is made up of 12 amino acids. The germline V gene encodes CDR1 ENHRY and CDR2 SYGVKD. CDR3 sequence (DNA): TGTGCCATCAGTACACAATCCAATGAGCAGTTCTTC. It codes for CAISTQSNEQFF.

This sequence joins TRBV28 and TRBJ1-1, with a weak D call TRBD1 (6 bases). Trimming shortened V by 2 bases and J by 1 base, and 8 bases separated the two germline ends. Germline-derived CDR1 and CDR2 are MDHEN and SYDVKM. The CDR3 spans 14 residues. CDR3 coding DNA: TGTGCCAGCAGTTTAGGGGGCGCGAACACTGAAGCTTTCTTT. It yields the protein CASSLGGANTEAFF.

The genes are TRBV30 and TRBJ2-7; 13 bases match TRBD2. Germline-derived CDR1 and CDR2 are GTSNPN and SVGIG (reference sequence). V shed 5 bases, J shed 4 bases, and the junction held 11 bases outside the gene matches. CDR3 length: 16 amino acids. In DNA, the CDR3 is TGTGCCTGGTCCAGGGGGTGGACTAGCGGGAGTTACGAGCAGTACTTC. It yields the protein CAWSRGWTSGSYEQYF.

On this clone: A read error may be the cause here, since a much bigger clone is one base away. At the DNA level, this CDR3 is encoded by other sequences in the same sample as well. The chain combines TRBV28 with TRBJ2-7, with TRBD2 matching 8 bases. CDR1 and CDR2 (germline): MDHEN, SYDVKM. The CDR3 is 16 amino acids. The CDR3 loop is CASSFEVAGTNYEQYF. CDR3 bases: TGTGCCAGCAGTTTTGAGGTAGCGGGAACTAACTACGAGCAGTATTTC.

This clone was found a few times. The chain is built from TRBV6-5 and TRBJ1-2; tentative D call: TRBD1 (6 bases). The CDR3 spans 16 residues. CDR1 is MNHEY, CDR2 SVGAGI, per germline. The V end was cut by 2 bases, the J end by 5 bases, with 18 bases between. As DNA, the CDR3 is TGTGCCAGCAGTTACCTAGACAGGCCTTCCTGGTATGGCTACACCTTC. It translates to CASSYLDRPSWYGYTF.

The chain recombines TRBV2 with TRBJ1-1, with 9 bases lining up with TRBD1. Trimming took 6 bases from V and 4 from J; bases not matched to a gene: 12. The CDR3 is made up of 16 amino acids. Germline V gene sequence: CDR1 SNHLY, CDR2 FYNNEI. CDR3: CASSRGQGPMGTEAFF. The CDR3 DNA sequence: TGTGCCAGCAGCAGGGGACAGGGACCCATGGGCACTGAAGCTTTCTTT.

This chain uses TRBV6-1 with TRBJ1-1; D perhaps matches TRBD1 (5 bases). V shed 4 bases and J shed 0 bases, with 18 bases lying between them. The CDR3 extends over 17 amino acids. Per germline, CDR1 MNHNS and CDR2 SASEGT. The CDR3 region is CASSAVRQRLMNTEAFF. The CDR3 nucleotides read TGTGCCAGCAGTGCAGTAAGACAGAGACTCATGAACACTGAAGCTTTCTTT.

The gene calls are TRBV6-4 and TRBJ2-3, with 9 bases matching TRBD2. Germline V lookup: CDR1 MRHNA, CDR2 SNTAGT. The CDR3 has 16 amino acids. V lost 0 bases and J lost 2; bases outside the gene matches: 3. CDR3 nucleotide sequence: TGTGCCAGCAGTGACTCGACTAGCGGTCACACAGATACGCAGTATTTT. This translates into CASSDSTSGHTDTQYF.

V is TRBV7-9 and J is TRBJ2-1; no reliable D call. CDR1 SEHNR and CDR2 FQNEAQ come from the germline V gene (reference sequence). The CDR3 length is 12 residues. Trimming stripped 5 bases from V and 5 bases from J, with 7 bases between. CDR3 sequence reads: CASSVANNEQFF. The CDR3, as DNA: TGTGCCAGCAGCGTTGCGAACAATGAGCAGTTCTTC. The full variable domain, its missing parts supplied by reference TRBV7-9 and TRBJ2-1, is DTGVSQNPRHKITKRGQNVTFRCDPISEHNRLYWYRQTLGQGPEFLTYFQNEAQLEKSRLLSDRFSAERPKGSFSTLEIQRTEQGDSAMYLCASSVANNEQFFGPGTRLTVL.

The chain uses TRBV11-3 and TRBJ2-7; D is perhaps TRBD2 (6 bases). CDR3 size: 13 residues. V was trimmed by 4 bases and J by 8 bases, leaving 15 bases between them. The germline V gene has CDR1 SGHNT and CDR2 YENEEA. CDR3 DNA sequence: TGTGCCAGCAGCTCCCGGGGGTCAACCCAGCAGTACTTC. Translating gives CASSSRGSTQQYF.

The genes are TRBV6-1 and TRBJ2-4; D call uncertain. Germline loops: CDR1 MNHNS, CDR2 SASEGT. The CDR3 sequence is 11 residues long. Trimming cost V 3 bases and J 15 bases, with 12 bases left between them. CDR3 sequence (DNA): TGTGCCAGCAGTGACAACCTAGTTTGGTACTTC. Protein: CASSDNLVWYF.

The V gene is TRBV30, the J gene TRBJ2-3; 7 bases fit TRBD2. The CDR3 contains 14 residues. V gave up 4 bases and J gave up 14 bases; unmatched junction bases: 18. CDR1 and CDR2 from the germline V gene are GTSNPN and SVGIG (reference sequence). The CDR3 bases are TGTGCCTGGAAGGCGGGAGAGGGGCACAGATACGCGTATTTT. This translates into CAWKAGEGHRYAYF.

The J gene is TRBJ1-2, the V gene TRBV5-4, with 8 bases fitting TRBD1. With 4 bases clipped from V and 5 bases from J, the junction kept 10 bases outside the gene matches. Looked up from germline, CDR1 is SGHNT and CDR2 is YYREEE (reference sequence). The CDR3 length is 15 residues. CDR3 amino acids: CASSLPDRGWYGYTF. CDR3 coding DNA: TGTGCCAGCAGCCTACCTGACAGGGGATGGTATGGCTACACCTTC.

The chain links TRBV6-1 to TRBJ2-7; D is perhaps TRBD2 (6 bases). V was cut by 2 bases and J by 2 bases, with 16 bases left in between. Germline CDR1 is MNHNS and CDR2 is SASEGT. This CDR3 is built from 16 residues. The CDR3 region is CASSESTWGVTYEQYF. CDR3 in DNA: TGTGCCAGCAGTGAATCGACTTGGGGGGTAACCTACGAGCAGTACTTC.

V is TRBV28 and J is TRBJ2-1; 12 nucleotides align to TRBD2. The CDR3 has 16 residues. J was trimmed by 9 bases and V by 5 bases; bases with no gene match: 11. Looked up from germline, CDR1 is MDHEN and CDR2 is SYDVKM. The CDR3 region is CASSGYLAGGPGEQFF. CDR3 coding DNA: TGTGCCAGCAGTGGCTACCTAGCGGGAGGGCCTGGTGAGCAGTTCTTC.

This chain uses TRBV9 with TRBJ1-3; 7 bases align to TRBD1. Trimming cost V 4 bases and J 2 bases; bases outside gene matches: 6. Germline V gives CDR1 SGDLS, CDR2 YYNGEE. This CDR3 is 15 amino acids long. The chain's CDR3 is CASSPRQGAGNTIYF. For the CDR3, the DNA is TGTGCCAGCAGCCCCCGACAGGGAGCTGGAAACACCATATATTTT.

The chain links TRBV12-5 to TRBJ2-3; 10 nucleotides match TRBD2. Germline V lookup: CDR1 LGHNT, CDR2 FRNRAP. The CDR3 loop spans 15 amino acids. Unmatched junction bases numbered 6, after V lost 7 bases and J lost 2 bases. The CDR3 sequence: CASARTSGNTDTQYF. The CDR3 DNA follows: TGTGCTAGTGCTAGGACTAGCGGTAACACAGATACGCAGTATTTT.

The chain employs TRBV27 and TRBJ2-7; 7 positions match TRBD1. Trimming removed 4 bases from V and 1 base from J; junction bases left unmatched: 1. Germline V gives CDR1 MNHEY, CDR2 SMNVEV (reference sequence). The CDR3 runs to 13 residues. CDR3 residues: CASSSGQSYEQYF. CDR3 nucleotide sequence: TGTGCCAGCAGTTCGGGACAGTCCTACGAGCAGTACTTC.

This sequence joins TRBV29-1 and TRBJ2-7, with D unresolved. The V end was cut by 3 bases, the J end by 7 bases, with 13 bases between. Germline CDR1 and CDR2: SQVTM and ANQGSEA. This CDR3 has 12 residues. This CDR3 reads CSVDRRSGEQYF. The CDR3 nucleotides are TGCAGCGTTGATCGCAGGTCTGGGGAGCAGTACTTC.

The chain recombines TRBV2 with TRBJ2-5; D is possibly TRBD2 (6 bases). The length of the CDR3 is 14 residues. Germline-derived CDR1 and CDR2 are SNHLY and FYNNEI. The CDR3 DNA is TGTGCTAAACAGAAGGCGGGATTCCAAGAGACCCAGTACTTC. This gives the protein CAKQKAGFQETQYF.

The chain carries TRBV7-8 and TRBJ1-2; 8 bases agree with TRBD1. CDR1 and CDR2 (germline): SGHVS, FQNEAQ. This CDR3 contains 15 residues. V shed 5 bases and J 2 bases; nucleotides not matched to a gene: 7. CDR3 sequence: CASSRSGGLNYGYTF. Here the CDR3 DNA reads TGTGCCAGCAGCAGATCAGGGGGCCTGAACTATGGCTACACCTTC.

This clone was counted a few times. The chain joins TRBV29-1 to TRBJ2-1; D is unresolved. The germline V and J ends were trimmed by 7 bases and 4 bases, with 8 bases remaining between them. CDR1 and CDR2 (germline): SQVTM, ANQGSEA. The CDR3 loop spans 11 amino acids. The CDR3 DNA reads TGCAGCGCCGACATTTACAATGAGCAGTTCTTC. Encoded protein: CSADIYNEQFF.

This clone was counted a single time. The V and J genes are TRBV7-3 and TRBJ2-6; 7 bases are shared with TRBD2. Germline-derived CDR1 and CDR2 are SGHTA and FQGTGA. CDR3 length: 16 amino acids. V lost 1 base to trimming and J lost 1 base; unmatched junction nucleotides: 1. As DNA, the CDR3 is TGTGCCAGCAGCTTAATCGGGGGGTCTGGGGCCAACGTCCTGACTTTC. It translates to CASSLIGGSGANVLTF.

The rearrangement joins TRBV27 to TRBJ2-2; unclear D gene. The CDR3 is 12 residues long. Per germline, CDR1 MNHEY and CDR2 SMNVEV (reference sequence). V gave up 3 bases and J gave up 9 bases, with 8 bases separating them. CDR3 in DNA: TGTGCCAGCAGTTTCCTATTCAGGGAGCTGTTTTTT. The encoded protein is CASSFLFRELFF.

The gene calls are TRBV21-1 and TRBJ2-7; TRBD1 is the table's D call, not checked against the DNA. TRBV21-1 is a pseudogene locus. The CDR3 is 14 residues long. The CDR3 spells CASSKWAPNYEQYF. CDR3 nucleotides: TGTGCCAGCAGCAAATGGGCACCTAACTACGAGCAGTACTTC.

This chain connects TRBV4-1 to TRBJ2-1; 8 nucleotides line up with TRBD2. The V and J ends lost 5 bases and 5 bases, in that order; junction bases with no gene match: 11. This CDR3 region has 16 residues. From germline, CDR1 is MGHRA and CDR2 YSYEKL. DNA for the CDR3: TGCGCCAGCAGCTCCACGACTAGCGAGGTAAACAATGAGCAGTTCTTC. Its translation: CASSSTTSEVNNEQFF.

The rearrangement uses TRBV5-4 and TRBJ2-1, with 13 bases aligning to TRBD2. The CDR3 loop spans 18 amino acids. Germline trimming cut 3 bases from V and 2 bases from J; bases unmatched to any gene: 8. The germline gives CDR1 SGHNT, CDR2 YYREEE (reference sequence). CDR3 amino acids: CASSSPGLAGKPYNEQFF. CDR3 bases: TGTGCCAGCAGCTCCCCGGGACTAGCGGGGAAGCCCTACAATGAGCAGTTCTTC.

V usage is TRBV30 and J usage is TRBJ2-2; TRBD2 aligns across 8 bases. The CDR3 runs to 17 residues. Trimming at V came to 5 bases and at J to 1 base, leaving 12 bases not matched to a gene. Germline V gene sequence: CDR1 GTSNPN, CDR2 SVGIG (reference sequence). The CDR3 DNA reads as TGTGCCTGGTTTCCGGGACTAGAGTATATGAACACCGGGGAGCTGTTTTTT. This sequence encodes CAWFPGLEYMNTGELFF.